One and the same sample provided the 14 T cell receptor beta chains below, sequenced in a study of breast tumors, draining lymph nodes, adjacent tissues. The lymph nodes were axillary draining lymph nodes from breast cancer patients. TCRdb reprocessed the multiplex PCR reads with MiXCR, giving one entry per CDR3 protein. The sample lists approximately 230,000 distinct CDR3 sequences, roughly a third occurring once. The specimen sequenced was axillary lymph node tissue. These receptors originate from a female donor with breast cancer. Some clones in this sample may be carry-over from other donors' samples.

This chain connects TRBV5-1 to TRBJ2-3, with D perhaps TRBD1 (5 bases). The germline V gene encodes CDR1 SGHRS and CDR2 YFSETQ. The CDR3 has 17 residues. Deletions cut 4 bases from V and 2 bases from J, with 20 bases between. The CDR3 here is CASSSYRGPGATDTQYF. CDR3 nucleotide sequence: TGCGCCAGCAGCAGTTACAGAGGTCCTGGGGCCACAGATACGCAGTATTTT.

Remarks on this clonotype: One end of the junction fails to match germline, which may point to a read error. The rearrangement links TRBV20-1 to TRBJ1-2, with a possible D match to TRBD1 (6 bases). CDR1 and CDR2 from the germline V gene are DFQATT and SNEGSKA (reference sequence). The length of the CDR3 is 13 residues. The CDR3 protein is CSARGGANYGYTF. For the CDR3, the DNA is TGCAGTGCGAGAGGGGGTGCTAACTATGGCTACACCTTC.

In this sample, this clonotype turned up many times. This chain joins TRBV19 and TRBJ2-7; possibly TRBD2 for D (6 bases). Germline loops: CDR1 LNHDA, CDR2 SQIVND (reference sequence). The ends were cut back, 7 bases at V and 4 bases at J, with 14 bases in the middle. The CDR3 has 13 amino acids. The CDR3 DNA reads as TGTGCCAGTAACGCGGGACCGAGTTACGAGCAGTACTTC. Translating it yields CASNAGPSYEQYF.

The chain has TRBV9 and TRBJ2-3, with 9 nucleotides matching TRBD2. Germline lookup yields CDR1 SGDLS and CDR2 YYNGEE. CDR3 length: 16 residues. Trimming took 0 bases from V and 4 from J; bases not matched to a gene: 6. The CDR3 reads CASSVVAGVGADTQYF. The CDR3 nucleotides read TGTGCCAGCAGCGTAGTAGCGGGAGTGGGCGCAGATACGCAGTATTTT. The entire variable domain, with the rest obtained from reference TRBV9 and TRBJ2-3, is as follows: DSGVTQTPKHLITATGQRVTLRCSPRSGDLSVYWYQQSLDQGLQFLIQYYNGEERAKGNILERFSAQQFPDLHSELNLSSLELGDSALYFCASSVVAGVGADTQYFGPGTRLTVL.

This clonotype was recorded at least ten times. The chain couples TRBV6-5 to TRBJ2-2; 8 bases fit TRBD1. CDR3 length: 14 amino acids. The germline CDR1 and CDR2 sequences are MNHEY and SVGAGI. V was clipped by 6 bases and J by 5 bases; unmatched bases: 5. The CDR3 region has the DNA TGTGCCAGCAGCCAGGGGGCGTGGACCGGGGAGCTGTTTTTT. Translation gives CASSQGAWTGELFF.

This clonotype has a count of ten or more. The V gene is TRBV29-1, the J gene TRBJ1-5, with 10 bases matching TRBD1. CDR1 and CDR2 (germline): SQVTM, ANQGSEA. The V and J ends lost 5 bases and 5 bases, in that order; junction bases with no gene match: 9. This CDR3 is 15 amino acids long. This CDR3 reads CSVQLTGGRDQPQHF. CDR3 bases: TGCAGCGTTCAACTGACAGGGGGCCGGGATCAGCCCCAGCATTTT.

This clonotype was found many times. The chain couples TRBV5-1 to TRBJ2-3; 12 bases are a match to TRBD2. In germline, CDR1 is SGHRS, CDR2 YFSETQ. V trimming: 5 bases; J trimming: 4 bases; junction bases outside the gene matches: 2. The CDR3 length is 14 residues. The CDR3 loop reads CASRRLAGADTQYF. CDR3 bases: TGCGCCAGCAGGAGACTAGCGGGGGCAGATACGCAGTATTTT. Full variable domain (missing parts from reference TRBV5-1 and TRBJ2-3): KAGVTQTPRYLIKTRGQQVTLSCSPISGHRSVSWYQQTPGQGLQFLFEYFSETQRNKGNFPGRFSGRQFSNSRSEMNVSTLELGDSALYLCASRRLAGADTQYFGPGTRLTVL.

This clonotype showed up many times. This chain links TRBV29-1 with TRBJ2-1; 9 bases match TRBD1. In germline, CDR1 is SQVTM, CDR2 ANQGSEA. With V trimmed by 6 bases and J by 8 bases, 11 bases remained unmatched. The CDR3 runs 14 residues. CDR3 loop: CSVAGQGVTDEQFF. DNA of the CDR3: TGCAGCGTCGCGGGACAGGGAGTGACGGATGAGCAGTTCTTC.

This clonotype was detected once. The chain recombines TRBV12-3 or TRBV12-4 with TRBJ2-6, with D possibly called TRBD1 or TRBD2 (6 bases each). V lost 1 base to trimming and J lost 4 bases, with 11 bases between them. This CDR3 spans 16 amino acids. CDR3 loop: CASSLEGGTGANVLTF. The CDR3 DNA is TGTGCCAGCAGTTTAGAGGGGGGCACCGGGGCCAACGTCCTGACTTTC.

The chain is built from TRBV29-1 and TRBJ1-2, with D perhaps matching TRBD1 (6 bases). CDR1 and CDR2 (germline): SQVTM, ANQGSEA. The CDR3 loop spans 12 amino acids. V was pared by 8 bases and J by 7 bases, with 17 bases between. Here the CDR3 reads CSRDIGQSGYTF. The CDR3 DNA reads as TGCAGCAGAGACATTGGACAGTCTGGCTACACCTTC.

This clonotype appeared many times. The CDR3 region has the DNA TGTGCCAGCAGCTACTCTAGCGGCACCGGGGAGCTGTTTTTT. Encoded protein: CASSYSSGTGELFF. The chain carries TRBV11-3 and TRBJ2-2; the match to TRBD2 covers 7 bases. The ends lost 4 bases at V and 4 bases at J; junction bases unmatched: 3. The CDR3 totals 14 residues. Germline assignment: CDR1 SGHNT and CDR2 YENEEA.

This clonotype occurred many times. DNA for the CDR3: TGTGCCAGCAGTAACAGGGGTACTAATGAAAAACTGTTTTTT. The encoded protein is CASSNRGTNEKLFF. The rearrangement joins TRBV6-1 to TRBJ1-4; 7 bases fit TRBD1. This CDR3 is built from 14 residues. Per germline, CDR1 MNHNS and CDR2 SASEGT. With 5 bases clipped from V and 2 bases from J, the junction kept 2 bases outside the gene matches.

Note on this clonotype: A much more abundant neighbour one base away suggests this may be a read error. J is TRBJ1-2 and V is TRBV29-1; possibly TRBD1 for D (6 bases). Germline-derived CDR1 and CDR2 are SQVTM and ANQGSEA. The CDR3 length is 11 residues. In nucleotides, the CDR3 is TGCAGCGGGGCAGGGGACTATGGCCACACCTTC. Its translation: CSGAGDYGHTF.

This clonotype was detected ten times or more. The V gene is TRBV4-1, the J gene TRBJ2-1; 9 bases fit TRBD1. The ends lost 0 bases at V and 3 bases at J; junction bases unmatched: 6. Germline V gives CDR1 MGHRA, CDR2 YSYEKL. This CDR3 comprises 17 residues. The CDR3 spells CASSQDFGDRDYNEQFF. The CDR3, as DNA: TGCGCCAGCAGCCAAGATTTCGGGGACAGGGACTACAATGAGCAGTTCTTC.